This passage covers 8 T cell receptor beta chains from one sample sequenced in a study of T cell repertoires in cytomegalovirus infection. Each CDR3 protein gets one entry after TCRdb re-called the reads with MiXCR. The sample records 100,000 to 120,000 distinct CDR3 sequences, over 30% being singletons. These receptors have no identified antigens. The source material was CD8+ T cells from cultured PBMCs, sampled from culture after CMV antigen stimulation. The origin of the receptors is a human donor in good health (CMV status not recorded). Some clones in this sample may be carry-over from other donors' samples.

In this sample, this clonotype turned up a few times. The chain links TRBV12-3 or TRBV12-4 to TRBJ1-1, with D tentatively TRBD1 (6 bases). This CDR3 comprises 13 residues. Trimming took off 4 bases at V and 10 bases at J, with 16 bases between the two ends. The CDR3 reads CASSYTGRGGAFF. CDR3 nucleotide sequence: TGTGCCAGCAGTTATACAGGGCGGGGGGGAGCTTTCTTT.

The rearrangement uses TRBV29-1 and TRBJ2-2, with 7 positions matching TRBD1. CDR3 length equals 19 residues. The V and J ends lost 4 bases and 0 bases, in that order; junction bases with no gene match: 17. Germline CDR1 is SQVTM and CDR2 is ANQGSEA. CDR3 protein: CSVVASTGTAIPNTGELFF. For the CDR3, the DNA is TGCAGCGTTGTAGCGTCAACCGGGACAGCTATACCGAACACCGGGGAGCTGTTTTTT.

The chain joins TRBV4-1 to TRBJ1-3; D unclear. CDR3 length: 15 amino acids. V shed 0 bases and J shed 0 bases, with 6 bases lying between them. Germline V lookup: CDR1 MGHRA, CDR2 YSYEKL. CDR3 residues: CASSQETSSGNTIYF. CDR3 bases: TGCGCCAGCAGCCAAGAGACCAGCTCTGGAAACACCATATATTTT.

At least ten counts were recorded for this clonotype. The V and J genes are TRBV6-1 and TRBJ2-7; TRBD1 matches 10 bases. CDR1 is MNHNS, CDR2 SASEGT, per germline. The CDR3 loop spans 16 amino acids. V shed 5 bases and J 5 bases; nucleotides not matched to a gene: 12. CDR3 region: CASSSLRQGAANEQYF. The CDR3 nucleotides read TGTGCCAGCAGTTCTTTACGACAGGGGGCGGCGAACGAGCAGTACTTC.

This chain links TRBV6-5 with TRBJ1-3; D is undetermined. CDR3 length equals 14 residues. Trimming took off 1 base at V and 0 bases at J, with 4 bases between the two ends. Germline lookup yields CDR1 MNHEY and CDR2 SVGAGI. CDR3 residues: CASSYLGSGNTIYF. The CDR3 DNA reads as TGTGCCAGCAGTTACTTGGGCTCTGGAAACACCATATATTTT.

The J gene is TRBJ1-2, the V gene TRBV4-2; D not resolved. Per the germline V gene, CDR1 is LGHNA and CDR2 is YNFKEQ. This CDR3 is built from 17 residues. V lost 0 bases and J lost 1, with 15 bases in between. The CDR3 sequence: CASSQDTGNPYNYGYTF. CDR3 bases: TGTGCCAGCAGCCAAGATACGGGGAATCCCTATAACTATGGCTACACCTTC.

This clonotype was picked up one time. The chain has TRBV28 and TRBJ2-1, with 11 bases that match TRBD2. Per the germline V gene, CDR1 is MDHEN and CDR2 is SYDVKM. This CDR3 is built from 15 residues. The V gene end was trimmed by 7 bases and the J gene end by 0 bases; junction bases not matched to a gene: 2. DNA of the CDR3: TGTGCCAGCACCGGGACTAGCGGCTCCTACAATGAGCAGTTCTTC. Translating it yields CASTGTSGSYNEQFF.

V usage is TRBV7-9 and J usage is TRBJ1-5; 7 bases agree with TRBD1. The germline gives CDR1 SEHNR, CDR2 FQNEAQ (reference sequence). Unmatched junction bases numbered 9, after V lost 1 base and J lost 0 bases. The CDR3 sequence is 18 residues long. CDR3 residues: CASSLDLQGHYSNQPQHF. The CDR3 region has the DNA TGTGCCAGCAGCTTAGATCTACAGGGGCATTATAGCAATCAGCCCCAGCATTTT. The variable domain in full, completed from reference TRBV7-9 and TRBJ1-5, reads DTGVSQNPRHKITKRGQNVTFRCDPISEHNRLYWYRQTLGQGPEFLTYFQNEAQLEKSRLLSDRFSAERPKGSFSTLEIQRTEQGDSAMYLCASSLDLQGHYSNQPQHFGDGTRLSIL.